This T cell receptor beta chain was sequenced during a study of CD8 T cells in Susac syndrome. The multiple sclerosis controls were treatment-naive patients with relapsing-remitting disease that was stable or active. Study-wide results and caveats: The study conceded that relatively few individuals underwent its TCR sequencing and HLA analysis.

The V and J ends lost 6 bases and 3 bases respectively, with 12 bases between them. The CDR3 spans 13 residues. CDR1 and CDR2 from the germline V gene are SNHLY and FYNNEI. Random hexamers were used to reverse transcribe an amount of roughly 0.5 to 1 ug RNA. Multiplex immunoSEQ PCR targeted 54 Vbeta and 13 Jbeta TCR beta segments. In TCRdb, the immunoSEQ multiplex PCR reads were re-called with MiXCR into one record per CDR3 protein. The profile shows some 400,000 distinct CDR3 sequences, approximately 89% of them singletons. Note on this clonotype: Its antigen is currently unknown.

The source material was CD8+ T cells from PBMCs. The receptor's source is a human donor with multiple sclerosis. The genes are TRBV2 and TRBJ2-7, with no clear D. For the CDR3, the DNA is TGTGCCAGCAGGGCGGAGCCCTACTACGAGCAGTACTTC. It yields the protein CASRAEPYYEQYF.